These 4 T cell receptor beta chains share one sample of origin, sequenced in a study of beta chain bispecific antibodies for T cell cancers. The study's findings and limits: The leukemia cells, rather than normal T cells, gave most of the targeted TRBV signal.

Using its own MiXCR run on the 5' RACE reads, TCRdb lists one record per CDR3 protein. The data show tens of thousands of distinct CDR3 sequences, 2.6% seen once. These receptors have no known antigen. Either OKT3 anti-CD3 antibody or CD3/CD28 beads expanded T cells from blood mononuclear cells over roughly 3 days. The sequenced material came from healthy donor T cells cultured with leukemia cells. These TCRs come from a human donor in good health. Some clones in this sample may be carry-over from other donors' samples.

Remarks on this clonotype: A much larger clone differs from this one at a single base, so this may be a read error. The rearrangement joins TRBV3-1 to TRBJ2-7; the D gene is possibly TRBD1 (6 bases). CDR3 size: 12 residues. Germline CDR1 reads LGHDT; CDR2 reads YNNKEL (reference sequence). Written as DNA, the CDR3 is TGTGCCAGCTGCCAGGGGTTCTACGAGCAGTACTTC. This sequence encodes CASCQGFYEQYF.

This clonotype was detected many times. The chain carries TRBV7-8 and TRBJ2-1; 7 nucleotides line up with TRBD2. V dropped 5 bases and J dropped 5; count of bases not matched to a gene: 15. The length of the CDR3 is 17 residues. Germline assignment: CDR1 SGHVS and CDR2 FQNEAQ. The CDR3 region has the DNA TGTGCCAGCAGCCCGCACTTGCGGGACTACCTAAACAATGAGCAGTTCTTC. Translating it yields CASSPHLRDYLNNEQFF. Together with reference TRBV7-8 and TRBJ2-1, the CDR3 gives the full variable domain: GAGVSQSPRYKVAKRGQDVALRCDPISGHVSLFWYQQALGQGPEFLTYFQNEAQLDKSGLPSDRFFAERPEGSVSTLKIQRTQQEDSAVYLCASSPHLRDYLNNEQFFGPGTRLTVL.

V gene TRBV30 combines with J gene TRBJ2-4; D gene unclear. V dropped 0 bases and J dropped 6 bases, with 9 bases sitting between them. CDR1 is GTSNPN, CDR2 SVGIG, per germline (reference sequence). The CDR3 runs to 13 residues. CDR3 sequence (DNA): TGTGCCTGGAGTGTCGGCGGCCCAAACATTCAGTACTTC. Encoded protein: CAWSVGGPNIQYF.

By frequency in the sample, this clonotype is medium-sized. V and J are TRBV5-1 and TRBJ1-5; D not certain. V was shortened by 1 base and J by 2 bases, with 13 bases between the two germline ends. Germline V CDR1 and CDR2: SGHRS, YFSETQ. CDR3 length: 16 amino acids. The CDR3 DNA follows: TGCGCCAGCAGCTTGTCCCCAGTTGCGGGCAATCAGCCCCAGCATTTT. The encoded protein is CASSLSPVAGNQPQHF.